This is a list of T cell receptor beta chains from one sample in a study of beta chain features in type 1 diabetes. Generated by immunoSEQ multiplex PCR, the TCRdb table keeps only in-frame clones and is missing some. The sample consists of 450,000 to 600,000 clones, 30% of them appearing once. Sequencing was carried out using naive CD4+ T cells from blood. These receptors were taken from a man aged 18-30 years in good health. Both conserved end residues are part of each CDR3. A D gene is named only where the DNA matches it firmly. Clone size is shown for a subset of rows, as once, few, many or a class of expanded clone.

DNA,CDR3,D,J,V,length,size
TGTGCCAGCAGTGATGGGGGGTTGAGGATTAATGAGCAGTTCTTC,CASSDGGLRINEQFF,.,TRBJ2-1,TRBV6-1,15,.
TGCGCCAGCAGCCAAGATCCGGACAGCTTGTTGTACGAGCAGTTCTTC,CASSQDPDSLLYEQFF,.,TRBJ2-1,TRBV4-3,16,.
TGCAGCGTCTCCTTGAGGGGAGACACTGAAGCTTTCTTT,CSVSLRGDTEAFF,.,TRBJ1-1,TRBV29-1,13,.
TGCAGCGTTGTCCGGACAGGGTACCAAGAGACCCAGTACTTC,CSVVRTGYQETQYF,TRBD1,TRBJ2-5,TRBV29-1,14,.
TGTGCCAGCAGCCCGGAGGTAGCGCGCTCCAATGAGCAGTTCTTC,CASSPEVARSNEQFF,.,TRBJ2-1,TRBV5-6,15,.
TGTGCCTCCTGGGGGCGCGCCACTGAAGCTTTCTTT,CASWGRATEAFF,.,TRBJ1-1,TRBV30,12,.
TGTGCCAGCAGCCCTGCGGCCTACAATGAGCAGTTCTTC,CASSPAAYNEQFF,.,TRBJ2-1,TRBV7-3,13,.
TGTGCCAGCAGCTTCGCTTCATCAGATACGCAGTATTTT,CASSFASSDTQYF,.,TRBJ2-3,TRBV11-2,13,.
TGTGCCAGCACCGGTACACCCGACGGCTATGGCTACACCTTC,CASTGTPDGYGYTF,.,TRBJ1-2,TRBV7-9,14,.
TGTGCCTGGAGCCCTAGAGGGGTTTACTATGGCTACACCTTC,CAWSPRGVYYGYTF,.,TRBJ1-2,TRBV30,14,.
TGTGCCTGGAGGCAGGGGGCCATGGAGACCCAGTACTTC,CAWRQGAMETQYF,TRBD1,TRBJ2-5,TRBV30,13,.
TGCAGCGTTGAATCCCGGGAAGCCTACAATGAGCAGTTCTTC,CSVESREAYNEQFF,.,TRBJ2-1,TRBV29-1,14,.
TGTGCCAGCTCACCTGACATCACCGGGGAGCTGTTTTTT,CASSPDITGELFF,.,TRBJ2-2,TRBV18,13,.
TGTGCCAGCAGAAGGGAGACCCAGTACTTC,CASRRETQYF,.,TRBJ2-5,TRBV25-1,10,few
TGCGCCAGCAGCGCACTACAGGGGGCACCCTACGAGCAGTACTTC,CASSALQGAPYEQYF,TRBD1,TRBJ2-7,TRBV5-1,15,few
TGTGCCAGCAGCGGGGACAGGGACCCGCAGTTCTTC,CASSGDRDPQFF,TRBD1,TRBJ2-1,TRBV9,12,.
TGCAGCCCCCGCCGGACTAGCGGATCCTACAATGAGCAGTTCTTC,CSPRRTSGSYNEQFF,TRBD2,TRBJ2-1,TRBV29-1,15,few
TGCGCCAGCAGCTTGGCAATGAGCGGGAGGAGCAATGAGCAGTTCTTC,CASSLAMSGRSNEQFF,TRBD2,TRBJ2-1,TRBV5-1,16,.